Each of the 4 T cell receptor beta chains below was sequenced from the same sample in a study of T cell responses to AZD1222 COVID-19 vaccine. TCRdb's table, derived via immunoSEQ multiplex PCR, lists solely in-frame clones and lacks some. The table records some 130,000 clones, more than 85% of them present only once. Specimen: peripheral blood, collected on day 0 of AZD1222 vaccination. The receptors come from an adult in good health.

This clone was counted only a few times. The rearrangement joins TRBV3-1 (or the pseudogene TRBV3-2) to TRBJ1-2; 8 nucleotides match TRBD1. Germline V gene data show CDR1 as LGHDT and CDR2 as YNNKEL (reference sequence). Losses at the gene ends were 2 bases for V and 2 bases for J; bases not matched to a gene: 10. CDR3 length: 17 residues. CDR3 sequence (DNA): TGTGCCAGCAGCCAATTTCTACAGGGGGGAGAAAACTATGGCTACACCTTC. Protein sequence: CASSQFLQGGENYGYTF.

This clone appeared once. V usage is TRBV6-2 or TRBV6-3 and J usage is TRBJ2-3, with no clear D. The CDR3 sequence is 16 residues long. Germline CDR1 and CDR2: MNHEY and SVGEGT. V was pared by 2 bases and J by 0 bases, with 12 bases between. The CDR3 here is CASSYVVASSTDTQYF. CDR3 sequence (DNA): TGTGCCAGCAGTTACGTAGTCGCCTCTAGCACAGATACGCAGTATTTT.

This chain uses TRBV15 with TRBJ1-3; D is ambiguous. This CDR3 is built from 16 residues. V was pared by 0 bases and J by 2 bases, with 11 bases between. Germline V lookup: CDR1 LNHNV, CDR2 YYDKDF (reference sequence). CDR3 protein: CATSRDKVQAGNTIYF. The DNA for the CDR3 is TGTGCCACCAGCAGAGATAAGGTGCAAGCTGGAAACACCATATATTTT.

This chain connects TRBV5-4 to TRBJ2-7; D might be TRBD1 or TRBD2, each matching 6 bases. Germline CDR1 SGHNT, CDR2 YYREEE (reference sequence). The CDR3 loop spans 16 amino acids. The ends were cut back, 4 bases at V and 0 bases at J, with 17 bases in the middle. The CDR3 here is CASSQGTFSSSYEQYF. The DNA for the CDR3 is TGTGCCAGCAGCCAGGGGACTTTTTCGAGCTCCTACGAGCAGTACTTC.